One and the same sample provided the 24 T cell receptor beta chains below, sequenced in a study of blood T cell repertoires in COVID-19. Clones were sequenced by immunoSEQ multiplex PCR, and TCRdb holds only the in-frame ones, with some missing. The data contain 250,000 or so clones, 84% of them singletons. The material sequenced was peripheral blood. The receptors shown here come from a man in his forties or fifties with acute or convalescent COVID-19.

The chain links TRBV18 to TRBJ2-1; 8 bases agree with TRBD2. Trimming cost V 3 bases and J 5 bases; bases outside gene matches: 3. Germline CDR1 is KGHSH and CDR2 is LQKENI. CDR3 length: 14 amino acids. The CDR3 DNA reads TGTGCCAGCTCACCTCCCGGGAGGGACAATGAGCAGTTCTTC. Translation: CASSPPGRDNEQFF.

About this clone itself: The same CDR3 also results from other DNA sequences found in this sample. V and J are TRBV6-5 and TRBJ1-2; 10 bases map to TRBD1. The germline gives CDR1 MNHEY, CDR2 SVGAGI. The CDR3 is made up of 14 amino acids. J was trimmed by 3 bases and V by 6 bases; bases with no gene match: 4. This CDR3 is CASSRDRGDYGYTF. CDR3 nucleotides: TGTGCCAGCAGCCGGGACAGGGGAGACTATGGCTACACCTTC.

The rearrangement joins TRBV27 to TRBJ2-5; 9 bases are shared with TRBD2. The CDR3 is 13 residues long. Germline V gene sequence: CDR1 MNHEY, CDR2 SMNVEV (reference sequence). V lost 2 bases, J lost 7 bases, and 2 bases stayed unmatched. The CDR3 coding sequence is TGTGCCAGCAGTTTAACGCGGGAGGGGACCCAGTACTTC. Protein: CASSLTREGTQYF.

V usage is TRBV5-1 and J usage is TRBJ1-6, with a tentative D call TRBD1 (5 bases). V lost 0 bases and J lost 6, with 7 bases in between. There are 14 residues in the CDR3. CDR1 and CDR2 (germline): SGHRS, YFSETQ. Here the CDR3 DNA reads TGCGCCAGCAGCTTGGGTGACAGTAATTCACCCCTCCACTTT. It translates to CASSLGDSNSPLHF.

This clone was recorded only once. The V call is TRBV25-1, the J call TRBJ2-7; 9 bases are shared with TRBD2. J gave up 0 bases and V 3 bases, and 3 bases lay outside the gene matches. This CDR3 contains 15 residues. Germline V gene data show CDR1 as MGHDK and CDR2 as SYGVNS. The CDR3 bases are TGTGCCAGCAGTGACAGTAGCGGGAGCTCCTACGAGCAGTACTTC. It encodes CASSDSSGSSYEQYF.

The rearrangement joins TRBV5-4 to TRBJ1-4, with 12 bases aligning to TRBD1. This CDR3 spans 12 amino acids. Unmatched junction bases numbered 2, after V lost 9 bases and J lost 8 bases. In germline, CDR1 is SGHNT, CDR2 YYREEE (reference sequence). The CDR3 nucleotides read TGTGCCATAGGGACAGGGGGCGAAAAACTGTTTTTT. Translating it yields CAIGTGGEKLFF.

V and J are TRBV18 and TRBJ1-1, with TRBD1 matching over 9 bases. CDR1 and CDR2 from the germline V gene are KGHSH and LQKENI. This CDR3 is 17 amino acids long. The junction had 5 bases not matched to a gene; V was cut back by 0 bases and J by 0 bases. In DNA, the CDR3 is TGTGCCAGCTCACCACCGGGACAGGGTTGGATGAACACTGAAGCTTTCTTT. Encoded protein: CASSPPGQGWMNTEAFF.

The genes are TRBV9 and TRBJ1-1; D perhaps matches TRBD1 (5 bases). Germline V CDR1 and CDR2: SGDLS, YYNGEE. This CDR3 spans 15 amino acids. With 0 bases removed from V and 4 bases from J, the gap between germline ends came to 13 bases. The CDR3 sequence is CASSVGGDGGTEAFF. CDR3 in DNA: TGTGCCAGCAGCGTAGGCGGGGATGGGGGCACTGAAGCTTTCTTT.

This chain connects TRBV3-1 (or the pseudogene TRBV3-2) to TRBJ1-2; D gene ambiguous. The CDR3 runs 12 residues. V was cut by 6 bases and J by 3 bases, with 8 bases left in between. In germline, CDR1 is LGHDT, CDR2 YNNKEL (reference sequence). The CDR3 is CASRIGHYGYTF. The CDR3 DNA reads TGTGCCAGCAGGATCGGTCACTATGGCTACACCTTC.

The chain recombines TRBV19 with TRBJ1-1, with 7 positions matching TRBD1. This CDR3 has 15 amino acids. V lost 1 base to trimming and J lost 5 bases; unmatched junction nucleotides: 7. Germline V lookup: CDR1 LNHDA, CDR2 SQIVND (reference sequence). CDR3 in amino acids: CASSIVGGGETEAFF. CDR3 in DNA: TGTGCCAGTAGTATAGTAGGAGGGGGCGAGACTGAAGCTTTCTTT.

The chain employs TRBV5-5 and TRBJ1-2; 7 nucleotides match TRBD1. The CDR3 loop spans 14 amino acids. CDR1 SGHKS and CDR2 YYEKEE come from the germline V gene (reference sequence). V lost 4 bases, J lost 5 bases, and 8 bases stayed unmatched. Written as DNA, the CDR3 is TGTGCCAGCAGCCCCTCGGACAGGATATATGGCTACACCTTC. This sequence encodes CASSPSDRIYGYTF.

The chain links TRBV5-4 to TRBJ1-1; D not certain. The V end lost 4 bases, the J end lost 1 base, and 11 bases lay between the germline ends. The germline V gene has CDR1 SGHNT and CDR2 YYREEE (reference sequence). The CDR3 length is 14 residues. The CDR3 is CASSPNPGNTEAFF. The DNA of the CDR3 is TGTGCCAGCAGCCCTAATCCGGGGAACACTGAAGCTTTCTTT.

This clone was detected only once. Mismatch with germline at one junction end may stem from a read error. The CDR3 here is CASSSGTSAYNEQFF. CDR3 DNA: TGTGCTAGCAGCTCCGGGACTAGCGCTTACAATGAGCAGTTCTTC. The chain recombines TRBV7-7 with TRBJ2-1, with TRBD2 identical over 10 bases. The germline V gene has CDR1 SSHAT and CDR2 FNYEAQ (reference sequence). The CDR3 has 15 residues.

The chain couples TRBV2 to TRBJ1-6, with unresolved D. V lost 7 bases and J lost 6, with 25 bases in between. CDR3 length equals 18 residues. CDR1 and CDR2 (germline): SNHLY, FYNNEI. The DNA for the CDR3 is TGTGCCAGCACCGCCTCTGGGAGCCTACTGAACCTTAATTCACCCCTCCACTTT. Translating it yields CASTASGSLLNLNSPLHF.

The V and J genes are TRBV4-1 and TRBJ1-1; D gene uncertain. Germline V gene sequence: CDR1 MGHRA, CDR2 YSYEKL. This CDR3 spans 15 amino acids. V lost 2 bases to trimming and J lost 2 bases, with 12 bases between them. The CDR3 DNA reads TGCGCCAGCAGCCAACCAACGGGGTTTAACACTGAAGCTTTCTTT. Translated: CASSQPTGFNTEAFF.

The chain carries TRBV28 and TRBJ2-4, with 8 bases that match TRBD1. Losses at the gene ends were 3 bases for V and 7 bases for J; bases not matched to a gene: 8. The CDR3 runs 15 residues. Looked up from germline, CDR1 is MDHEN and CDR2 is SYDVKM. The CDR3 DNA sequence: TGTGCCAGCAGTTTGCACGCAGGGGGCGGGAACATTCAGTACTTC. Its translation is CASSLHAGGGNIQYF.

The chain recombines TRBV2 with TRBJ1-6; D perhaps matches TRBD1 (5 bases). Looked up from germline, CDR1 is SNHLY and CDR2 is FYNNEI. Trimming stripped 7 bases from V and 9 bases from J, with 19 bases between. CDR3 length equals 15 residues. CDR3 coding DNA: TGTGCCAGCACCCAAGACCGGGGGATGGGTTCACCCCTCCACTTT. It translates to CASTQDRGMGSPLHF. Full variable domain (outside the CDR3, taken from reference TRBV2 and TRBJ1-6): EPEVTQTPSHQVTQMGQEVILRCVPISNHLYFYWYRQILGQKVEFLVSFYNNEISEKSEIFDDQFSVERPDGSNFTLKIRSTKLEDSAMYFCASTQDRGMGSPLHFGNGTRLTVT.

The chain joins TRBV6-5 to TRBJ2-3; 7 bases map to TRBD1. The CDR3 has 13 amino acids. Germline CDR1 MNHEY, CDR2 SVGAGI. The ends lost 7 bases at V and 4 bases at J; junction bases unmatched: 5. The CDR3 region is CASTVTGPDTQYF. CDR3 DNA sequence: TGTGCCAGCACAGTGACAGGGCCAGATACGCAGTATTTT.

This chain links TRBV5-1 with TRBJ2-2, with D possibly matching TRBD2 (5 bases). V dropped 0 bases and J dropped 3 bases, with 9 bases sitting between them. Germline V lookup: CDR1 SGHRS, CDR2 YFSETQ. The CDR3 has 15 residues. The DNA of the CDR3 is TGCGCCAGCAGCTTGGCCGGAGGTCACACCGGGGAGCTGTTTTTT. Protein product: CASSLAGGHTGELFF.

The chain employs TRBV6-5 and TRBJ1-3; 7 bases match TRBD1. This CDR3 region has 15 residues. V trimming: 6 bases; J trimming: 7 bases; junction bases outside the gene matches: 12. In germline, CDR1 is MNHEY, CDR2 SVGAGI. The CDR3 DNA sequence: TGTGCCAGCAGCCGACAGGGTCGGGCAGGCAACACCATATATTTT. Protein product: CASSRQGRAGNTIYF.

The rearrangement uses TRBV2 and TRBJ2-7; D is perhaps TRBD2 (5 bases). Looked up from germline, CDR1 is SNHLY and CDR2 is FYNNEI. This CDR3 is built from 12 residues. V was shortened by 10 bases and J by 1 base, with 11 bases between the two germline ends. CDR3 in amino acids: CAMDSQSYEQYF. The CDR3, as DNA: TGTGCCATGGACTCTCAATCCTACGAGCAGTACTTC.

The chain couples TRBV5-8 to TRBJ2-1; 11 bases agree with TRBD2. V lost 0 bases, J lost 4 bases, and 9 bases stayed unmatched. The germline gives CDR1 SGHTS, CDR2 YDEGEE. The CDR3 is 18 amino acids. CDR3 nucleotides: TGTGCCAGCAGCTTGGGTCTAGCGGGAGGCGGAGGGTACAATGAGCAGTTCTTC. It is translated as CASSLGLAGGGGYNEQFF.

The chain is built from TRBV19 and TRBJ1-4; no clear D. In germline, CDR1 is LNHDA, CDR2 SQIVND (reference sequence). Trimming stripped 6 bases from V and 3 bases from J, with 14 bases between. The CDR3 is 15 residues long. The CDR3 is CASRRSQVPNEKLFF. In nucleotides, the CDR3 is TGTGCCAGTAGACGGTCGCAGGTACCTAATGAAAAACTGTTTTTT.

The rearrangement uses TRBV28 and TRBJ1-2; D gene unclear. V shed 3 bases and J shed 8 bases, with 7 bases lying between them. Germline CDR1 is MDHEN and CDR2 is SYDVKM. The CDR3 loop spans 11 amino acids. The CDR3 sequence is CASSLAGGYTF. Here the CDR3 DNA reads TGTGCCAGCAGTTTGGCGGGCGGCTACACCTTC.